The rows below give T cell receptor beta chains drawn from one sample of a study of blood T cell repertoires in COVID-19. The protocol was immunoSEQ multiplex PCR, while the TCRdb copy is restricted to in-frame clones and leaves out a portion. The sample carries roughly 180,000 clones, approximately 84% recorded once. Material for sequencing was peripheral blood. All receptors come from a woman between 45 and 65 years old with COVID-19, enrolled during active disease. CDR3s include the opening cysteine and the closing phenylalanine or tryptophan.

v_call cdr3_aa
TRBV28 CASSSPGGFYNEQFF
TRBV7-9 CASSHQTGAYEQYF
TRBV30 CAWSSTGTSVNIQYF
TRBV3-1/TRBV3-2 CASSQDSTSGGQETQYF
TRBV4-1 CASSQGQVGHQPQHF
TRBV7-9 CASSSFASGGAHEQYF
TRBV4-1 CASVSGSLGLRYNEQFF
TRBV19 CASRKDLGGIPTGELFF
TRBV7-9 CASSSVTGELFF
TRBV18 CASSPPGTGSYEQYF